What follows is one T cell receptor beta chain and its context. These data originate in a study of T cell changes during pregnancy in multiple sclerosis. Clones were sequenced by immunoSEQ multiplex PCR, and TCRdb holds only the in-frame ones, with some missing. The profile shows roughly 73,000 clones, approximately 92% of them singletons. Germline V lookup: CDR1 MNHEY, CDR2 SVGAGI. The CDR3 runs 12 residues. V was pared by 10 bases and J by 8 bases, with 9 bases of the junction left unmatched. The material was peripheral blood, obtained in the second trimester of pregnancy. The chain joins TRBV6-5 to TRBJ1-1, with TRBD1 matching over 8 bases. The sequence was collected from a female donor in good health, enrolled as a control in a pregnancy study. The CDR3 DNA reads as TGTGCCACCGTGGACAGGGTGAGGGAAGCTTTCTTT. This codes for CATVDRVREAFF.